This T cell receptor (beta chain) came from a study of cytotoxic CD8 clonotypes in ibrutinib-treated CLL (dated by TCRdb to the early 2020s). Regarding the research as a whole: The cohort had about a dozen relapsed/refractory and 15 treatment-naive patients; some 17 were IGHV unmutated. Cryopreserved peripheral blood mononuclear cells were obtained prior to treatment, at the time of response, and at either disease progression or sustained remission. Of the roughly 90 people in the trial, about 25 had longitudinal samples available. On average, each sample had approximately 280,000 productive templates and under 95,000 productive rearrangements. Partial responses were observed in 24 patients and complete responses in 2; after a median follow-up of 68 months, remission was maintained in around 14 patients and progression was observed in some twelve. Response samples were obtained after a median of around eleven months of treatment, with a range of about 6 to 36 months. Overall results and qualifications from the work: Public clonotypes were found to be uncommon and were observed to contract or remain stable during treatment; the increase in clonality was shown to reflect expansion of private clonotypes at ibrutinib response. Lymph node repertoires were not examined, and the timing of sampling was not matched between patients in sustained remission and those whose disease progressed. At ibrutinib response clonality went up, during sustained remission it held steady, and at progression it dropped back toward baseline. Baseline clonality was found to be higher than that of age-matched healthy donors and was strongly correlated with circulating CD8+ T-cell counts.

Approximately 2 micrograms of genomic DNA were extracted from cryopreserved PBMCs for TCR beta library preparation. Longitudinal blood samples from CLL patients on ibrutinib monotherapy were analyzed using high-throughput TCR beta sequencing. The patients took part in an open-label, single-center phase 2 trial of ibrutinib monotherapy. The CDR3 goes from the cysteine to the phenylalanine over 12 residues. Only CDR3 DNA is held: 36 bases, read in frame from base 1. The germline V gene (reference sequence) specifies LNHNV as CDR1 and YYDKDF as CDR2. At the junction V is shortened by 2 bases and J by 7 bases; bases outside the gene matches: 1. On a MiSeq, deep resolution sequencing aimed for a depth between 1 in 1 million and 1 in 200,000 T cells, with each clonotype covered approximately 9.2x on average. TCR beta libraries were generated with the immunoSEQ hsTCRB Kit. From the authors' description of their analysis: Data were analyzed with ImmunoSEQ Data Assistant and ImmunoSEQ Analyzer, with V, D and J genes assigned per IMGT definitions. Clonality was computed as one minus normalized Shannon entropy of productive rearrangement frequencies, ranging from 0 to 1. Public clonotype analysis was restricted to overrepresented clonotypes comprising at least 0.05% of each patient's repertoire. Roughly 13 repertoires from age-matched healthy donors, obtained from immuneACCESS, served as clonality controls. TCRdb re-hosts the immuneACCESS table, in-frame sequences only. Its copies lack some clones; in the studies checked, an unresolved V gene accounts for under half of them, and the cause for the rest is not known. V and J calls and clone size are those listed in that table; D and trimming were worked out from the DNA. In all, the sample holds 300,000 to 350,000 clones, and more than 65% of those were seen once. Together, the top ten hold 5% to 7% of the sample.

Details on this clone: Its antigen is unknown. No much larger clone is present one base from it, and per-base qualities are unavailable.

The specimen comprised PBMCs, sampled before ibrutinib treatment. The receptor comes from a human donor with chronic lymphocytic leukemia. This sequence uses TRBV15 and TRBJ2-7; TRBD1 agrees with 8 junctional bases. CDR3 region: CATSRRQGEQYF. The base sequence is TGTGCCACCAGCAGAAGACAGGGGGAGCAGTACTTC.